The 29 T cell receptor beta chains below all came from one sample that was sequenced in a study of blood T cell repertoires in COVID-19 (dated by TCRdb to the early 2020s). Libraries were prepared through the immunoSEQ multiplex PCR assay. The source is immuneACCESS, and TCRdb retained only in-frame sequences with V and J called. Part of the clones is not carried over; for the studies checked, unresolved V genes explain less than half of this, and the remainder is unexplained. This sample is represented by some 220,000 clones; roughly 80% of them were singletons. The ten largest clones add up to 1.3% of the sample. The material sequenced was PBMCs or T cells enriched from blood (not recorded which). These receptors all come from a woman aged 40 to 49 with acute COVID-19.

DNA of the CDR3: TGCGCCAGCAGCCAAGATAGGACAGGGGCTAATTCACCCCTCCACTTT. Its protein product is CASSQDRTGANSPLHF. The chain carries TRBV4-3 and TRBJ1-6; 9 bases match TRBD1. Germline V gene sequence: CDR1 LGHNA, CDR2 YSLEER. V gave up 0 bases and J gave up 6 bases; unmatched junction bases: 3. The CDR3 sequence is 16 residues long.

This clone was found once. The CDR3 DNA reads TGTGCCAGCAGTGAGGGACTAGCGGGGGGCTCATCCCACACAGATACGCAGTATTTT. Amino acid sequence: CASSEGLAGGSSHTDTQYF. The genes are TRBV2 and TRBJ2-3; 15 bases are shared with TRBD2. Trimming at V came to 3 bases and at J to 2 bases, leaving 9 bases not matched to a gene. The CDR3 length is 19 residues. CDR1 and CDR2 from the germline V gene are SNHLY and FYNNEI.

The CDR3 here is CASHAGRAGNYGYTF. For the CDR3, the DNA is TGTGCCAGCCACGCCGGGAGGGCAGGAAACTATGGCTACACCTTC. V usage is TRBV7-2 and J usage is TRBJ1-2; the D is unclear. CDR1 and CDR2 from the germline V gene are SGHTA and FQGNSA. V was pared by 8 bases and J by 2 bases, with 18 bases between. This CDR3 has 15 residues. Supplemented by reference TRBV7-2 and TRBJ1-2, the full variable domain reads GAGVSQSPSNKVTEKGKDVELRCDPISGHTALYWYRQSLGQGLEFLIYFQGNSAPDKSGLPSDRFSAERTGGSVSTLTIQRTQQEDSAVYLCASHAGRAGNYGYTFGSGTRLTVV.

The chain carries TRBV18 and TRBJ2-7; a possible D gene is TRBD1 (6 bases). CDR1 is KGHSH and CDR2 is LQKENI in the germline V gene. The germline V and J ends were trimmed by 6 bases and 3 bases, with 12 bases remaining between them. The CDR3 runs to 13 residues. The CDR3 nucleotides are TGTGCCAGCTCGGTGGACAGTGGCTACGAGCAGTACTTC. Its protein product is CASSVDSGYEQYF.

This clone was counted a single time. This chain uses TRBV27 with TRBJ1-3; D possibly corresponds to TRBD1 (6 bases). In germline, CDR1 is MNHEY, CDR2 SMNVEV (reference sequence). This CDR3 has 13 residues. The V end lost 2 bases, the J end lost 7 bases, and 9 bases lay between the germline ends. CDR3 region: CASSLDRWNTIYF. Written as DNA, the CDR3 is TGTGCCAGCAGTTTAGACAGGTGGAACACCATATATTTT.

The chain is built from TRBV6-1 and TRBJ2-1; TRBD2 matches at 9 bases. Germline CDR1 is MNHNS and CDR2 is SASEGT. The CDR3 length is 15 residues. The V gene end was trimmed by 2 bases and the J gene end by 6 bases; junction bases not matched to a gene: 5. CDR3 DNA: TGTGCCAGCAGTGAAAATGGCGGGGGGGGCAATGAGCAGTTCTTC. Protein product: CASSENGGGGNEQFF.

The chain recombines TRBV6-5 with TRBJ2-1; 11 bases align to TRBD1. The germline CDR1 and CDR2 sequences are MNHEY and SVGAGI. Trimming at V came to 4 bases and at J to 4 bases, leaving 3 bases not matched to a gene. The CDR3 totals 15 residues. CDR3 protein: CASSSGTGGYNEQFF. In DNA, the CDR3 is TGTGCCAGCAGTTCAGGGACAGGGGGTTACAATGAGCAGTTCTTC.

This chain links TRBV5-8 with TRBJ2-5, with TRBD1 as a possible D gene (5 bases). This CDR3 spans 14 amino acids. Trimming pared 7 bases from V and 4 bases from J, leaving 17 bases between. Germline assignment: CDR1 SGHTS and CDR2 YDEGEE. The CDR3 coding sequence is TGTGCCAGCGATATATTCAGGGAAGGAGAGACCCAGTACTTC. It encodes CASDIFREGETQYF.

CDR3 bases: TGTGCCAGCAGTCCGCCCGGGGGGCAGCCCCAGCATTTT. Protein: CASSPPGGQPQHF. This chain uses TRBV6-6 with TRBJ1-5; tentatively, D is TRBD1 (5 bases). The V end was cut by 5 bases, the J end by 7 bases, with 12 bases between. The CDR3 extends over 13 amino acids. CDR1 MNHNY and CDR2 SVGAGI come from the germline V gene (reference sequence).

The chain has TRBV29-1 and TRBJ1-1; D is possibly TRBD1 (5 bases). The CDR3 consists of 12 residues. Germline lookup yields CDR1 SQVTM and CDR2 ANQGSEA. Trimming removed 4 bases at V and 1 base at J, with 7 bases between. CDR3 region: CSVGQTNTEAFF. The CDR3, as DNA: TGCAGCGTTGGACAGACGAACACTGAAGCTTTCTTT.

This clone appeared once. The rearrangement uses TRBV5-4 and TRBJ2-5; perhaps TRBD2 as D (6 bases). Germline CDR1 and CDR2: SGHNT and YYREEE (reference sequence). The V end lost 7 bases, the J end lost 0 bases, and 16 bases lay between the germline ends. The CDR3 sequence is 15 residues long. The CDR3 spells CASHWRAGHQETQYF. As DNA, the CDR3 is TGTGCCAGCCACTGGAGGGCAGGGCACCAAGAGACCCAGTACTTC.

The rearrangement uses TRBV9 and TRBJ2-5; 8 bases are shared with TRBD1. CDR1 is SGDLS, CDR2 YYNGEE, per germline. This CDR3 spans 16 amino acids. J gave up 2 bases and V 1 base, and 7 bases lay outside the gene matches. CDR3 loop: CASSVQGAPDQETQYF. Here the CDR3 DNA reads TGTGCCAGCAGCGTACAGGGGGCGCCCGATCAAGAGACCCAGTACTTC. Filled out from reference TRBV9 and TRBJ2-5, the complete variable domain reads DSGVTQTPKHLITATGQRVTLRCSPRSGDLSVYWYQQSLDQGLQFLIQYYNGEERAKGNILERFSAQQFPDLHSELNLSSLELGDSALYFCASSVQGAPDQETQYFGPGTRLLVL.

This clone has more than one count but fewer than ten. The rearrangement uses TRBV9 and TRBJ2-3; TRBD1 agrees at 10 bases. Trimming took 4 bases from V and 3 from J; bases not matched to a gene: 5. Looked up from germline, CDR1 is SGDLS and CDR2 is YYNGEE. This CDR3 contains 15 residues. CDR3 bases: TGTGCCAGCAGCACCCGACAGGGGGCGACAGATACGCAGTATTTT. Translated: CASSTRQGATDTQYF. The whole variable domain, remainder taken from reference TRBV9 and TRBJ2-3, is DSGVTQTPKHLITATGQRVTLRCSPRSGDLSVYWYQQSLDQGLQFLIQYYNGEERAKGNILERFSAQQFPDLHSELNLSSLELGDSALYFCASSTRQGATDTQYFGPGTRLTVL.

The V gene is TRBV18, the J gene TRBJ1-4; a weak D match, TRBD1 (5 bases). CDR1 is KGHSH, CDR2 LQKENI, per germline. Trimming took 6 bases from V and 0 from J, leaving 20 bases between them. This CDR3 contains 18 residues. CDR3 sequence (DNA): TGTGCCAGCTCCCCGTTGGGGGGAGTTGATGCAACTAATGAAAAACTGTTTTTT. The encoded protein is CASSPLGGVDATNEKLFF.

This chain connects TRBV30 to TRBJ2-1; D possibly corresponds to TRBD2 (6 bases). V lost 2 bases, J lost 6 bases, and 17 bases lay in between. The CDR3 extends over 15 amino acids. Germline CDR1 and CDR2: GTSNPN and SVGIG (reference sequence). CDR3 DNA sequence: TGTGCCTGGAGTCCTAGGAGGGCCACGCTCAATGAGCAGTTCTTC. It specifies CAWSPRRATLNEQFF.

The chain carries TRBV19 and TRBJ1-5, with 9 bases fitting TRBD1. The CDR3 has 14 amino acids. V lost 3 bases, J lost 8 bases, and 5 bases stayed unmatched. Germline V lookup: CDR1 LNHDA, CDR2 SQIVND (reference sequence). As DNA, the CDR3 is TGTGCCAGTAGTATGGGACAGGGATGGGAGCCCCAGCATTTT. Translated, it gives CASSMGQGWEPQHF.

V and J are TRBV5-1 and TRBJ1-4; D unresolved. The CDR3 has 15 residues. V lost 4 bases and J 8 bases, leaving 18 bases between the germline ends. In germline, CDR1 is SGHRS, CDR2 YFSETQ. CDR3 loop: CASSPGSTGGEKLFF. Here the CDR3 DNA reads TGCGCCAGCAGCCCTGGGAGCACCGGAGGGGAAAAACTGTTTTTT.

The chain employs TRBV11-2 and TRBJ2-2; D may be TRBD1 (5 bases). The CDR3 sequence is 14 residues long. The V end lost 1 base, the J end lost 6 bases, and 9 bases lay between the germline ends. Germline lookup yields CDR1 SGHAT and CDR2 FQNNGV. CDR3 residues: CASSLVSGSGELFF. For the CDR3, the DNA is TGTGCCAGCAGCTTAGTTTCAGGGTCCGGGGAGCTGTTTTTT.

The chain couples TRBV11-2 to TRBJ2-1; 7 bases agree with TRBD2. Germline V CDR1 and CDR2: SGHAT, FQNNGV. V shed 3 bases and J 0 bases; nucleotides not matched to a gene: 5. This CDR3 has 16 amino acids. The CDR3 DNA is TGTGCCAGCAGCTTTCGGGAGGATCACTCCTACAATGAGCAGTTCTTC. Translation gives CASSFREDHSYNEQFF.

This clone was found a few times. The chain is built from TRBV19 and TRBJ2-5, with TRBD2 matching over 10 bases. Germline lookup yields CDR1 LNHDA and CDR2 SQIVND (reference sequence). The CDR3 has 15 amino acids. V lost 7 bases and J lost 5; bases outside the gene matches: 10. CDR3 sequence (DNA): TGTGCCAGTAAGCGGACTAGCGGCCTCGGGGAGACCCAGTACTTC. Translated: CASKRTSGLGETQYF.

This clone has a handful of counts. The rearrangement joins TRBV18 to TRBJ1-6, with TRBD1 identical over 10 bases. The CDR3 runs 16 residues. Germline V lookup: CDR1 KGHSH, CDR2 LQKENI. The J segment lost 7 bases and the V segment lost 6 bases, leaving 9 bases of the junction unmatched. The CDR3 spells CASSPDRGPENSPLHF. The CDR3 region has the DNA TGTGCCAGCTCTCCCGACAGGGGGCCTGAAAATTCACCCCTCCACTTT.

The V and J genes are TRBV7-7 and TRBJ2-2; D is unresolved. Per germline, CDR1 SSHAT and CDR2 FNYEAQ (reference sequence). V was shortened by 2 bases and J by 0 bases, with 10 bases between the two germline ends. CDR3 size: 16 residues. The CDR3 loop reads CASSLRPRPNTGELFF. The CDR3 bases are TGTGCCAGCAGCTTAAGGCCTAGACCGAACACCGGGGAGCTGTTTTTT.

V gene TRBV15 combines with J gene TRBJ1-6; D is unresolved. Trimming cost V 0 bases and J 7 bases, with 4 bases left between them. The germline CDR1 and CDR2 sequences are LNHNV and YYDKDF (reference sequence). This CDR3 is built from 13 residues. The CDR3 DNA reads TGTGCCACCAGCAGAGATAGCAATTCACCCCTCCACTTT. It is translated as CATSRDSNSPLHF. The full variable domain, its missing parts supplied by reference TRBV15 and TRBJ1-6, is DAMVIQNPRYQVTQFGKPVTLSCSQTLNHNVMYWYQQKSSQAPKLLFHYYDKDFNNEADTPDNFQSRRPNTSFCFLDIRSPGLGDTAMYLCATSRDSNSPLHFGNGTRLTVT.

A single count supports this clone. The rearrangement links TRBV7-9 to TRBJ2-1; 8 nucleotides align to TRBD2. This CDR3 spans 17 amino acids. Trimming removed 1 base from V and 7 bases from J; junction bases left unmatched: 12. The V gene's germline CDR1 is SEHNR and CDR2 FQNEAQ (reference sequence). The CDR3 DNA reads TGTGCCAGCAGCTTAGGGGCGCTTAGCGGGATCTATAATGAGCAGTTCTTC. Its translation: CASSLGALSGIYNEQFF.

The rearrangement links TRBV25-1 to TRBJ1-1, with 7 bases aligning to TRBD1. Trimming took 4 bases from V and 5 from J; bases not matched to a gene: 4. Germline V gives CDR1 MGHDK, CDR2 SYGVNS. CDR3 length equals 13 residues. CDR3 protein: CASSARTGTEAFF. In DNA form, the CDR3 reads TGTGCCAGCAGTGCCAGGACAGGAACTGAAGCTTTCTTT.

This chain connects TRBV7-6 to TRBJ2-7, with 10 bases fitting TRBD2. J gave up 6 bases and V 2 bases, and 16 bases lay outside the gene matches. Germline loops: CDR1 SGHVS, CDR2 FNYEAQ. The CDR3 sequence is 18 residues long. In nucleotides, the CDR3 is TGTGCCAGCAGCTTACTGGGGGGGGCTAGCGGGAGTCGGGTCGAGCAGTACTTC. Translating gives CASSLLGGASGSRVEQYF.

V and J are TRBV18 and TRBJ2-1; the D gene is possibly TRBD2 (5 bases). This CDR3 is built from 13 residues. Deletions cut 4 bases from V and 3 bases from J, with 7 bases between. Germline V gene data show CDR1 as KGHSH and CDR2 as LQKENI. The CDR3 DNA reads as TGTGCCAGCTCACTCCGGGACTACAATGAGCAGTTCTTC. Protein: CASSLRDYNEQFF.

The chain uses TRBV15 and TRBJ2-1; D possibly corresponds to TRBD1 (5 bases). This CDR3 has 15 residues. From germline, CDR1 is LNHNV and CDR2 YYDKDF (reference sequence). The germline V and J ends were trimmed by 5 bases and 2 bases, with 13 bases remaining between them. CDR3 in DNA: TGTGCCACCAGCGATGCACAGGATGCCTACAATGAGCAGTTCTTC. Translated, it gives CATSDAQDAYNEQFF.

The V gene is TRBV27, the J gene TRBJ2-3, with TRBD1 identical over 7 bases. The germline V gene encodes CDR1 MNHEY and CDR2 SMNVEV (reference sequence). The ends lost 5 bases at V and 2 bases at J; junction bases unmatched: 10. This CDR3 spans 16 amino acids. CDR3 in amino acids: CASSPSSQGNTDTQYF. The CDR3 bases are TGTGCCAGCAGTCCGTCGTCACAGGGGAACACAGATACGCAGTATTTT.